The 16 T cell receptor beta chains below were found in one sample sequenced in a study of T cell responses to AZD1222 COVID-19 vaccine. The method was immunoSEQ multiplex PCR; TCRdb's version includes in-frame clones alone and lacks a portion of them. The repertoire holds roughly 100,000 clones, nearly 95% seen once, with 4% to 5.5% in the top ten. Sequencing was performed on peripheral blood, taken on day 0 of AZD1222 vaccination. The receptors derive from an adult in good health.

The rearrangement uses TRBV28 and TRBJ1-2; the match to TRBD1 covers 7 bases. Trimming removed 3 bases from V and 8 bases from J; junction bases left unmatched: 12. The length of the CDR3 is 15 residues. Germline values: CDR1 MDHEN, CDR2 SYDVKM. Here the CDR3 reads CASSFSTGVVGGYTF. The DNA for the CDR3 is TGTGCCAGCAGTTTTAGTACAGGGGTTGTAGGGGGCTACACCTTC.

V gene TRBV11-2 combines with J gene TRBJ1-6; D gene unclear. Per germline, CDR1 SGHAT and CDR2 FQNNGV. Trimming took 1 base from V and 5 from J, leaving 9 bases between them. CDR3 size: 15 residues. CDR3 bases: TGTGCCAGCAGCTTAGGTGGAGGCGATAATTCACCCCTCCACTTT. Protein sequence: CASSLGGGDNSPLHF.

This sequence joins TRBV6-5 and TRBJ2-7; D is ambiguous. V dropped 1 base and J dropped 5 bases, with 9 bases sitting between them. The CDR3 has 13 residues. The germline gives CDR1 MNHEY, CDR2 SVGAGI. CDR3 amino acids: CASSYFRADEQYF. The CDR3 DNA follows: TGTGCCAGCAGTTACTTTCGGGCTGACGAGCAGTACTTC.

The chain carries TRBV2 and TRBJ1-2, with D perhaps TRBD1 (5 bases). The germline gives CDR1 SNHLY, CDR2 FYNNEI. The CDR3 runs to 15 residues. V lost 1 base, J lost 1 base, and 10 bases lay in between. The CDR3 DNA is TGTGCCAGCAGTGAAGAGTTAGGGGATAACTATGGCTACACCTTC. Protein sequence: CASSEELGDNYGYTF.

The gene calls are TRBV7-6 and TRBJ2-7, with TRBD1 as a possible D gene (5 bases). The germline CDR1 and CDR2 sequences are SGHVS and FNYEAQ. V was pared by 5 bases and J by 6 bases, with 20 bases between. The CDR3 contains 15 residues. CDR3 region: CASSPLGQGSLEQYF. Written as DNA, the CDR3 is TGTGCCAGCAGCCCCCTAGGGCAGGGATCCCTCGAGCAGTACTTC.

V and J are TRBV3-1 (or the pseudogene TRBV3-2) and TRBJ2-2; D is unresolved. This CDR3 is 14 amino acids long. Germline CDR1 reads LGHDT; CDR2 reads YNNKEL (reference sequence). Deletions cut 5 bases from V and 6 bases from J, with 13 bases between. For the CDR3, the DNA is TGTGCCAGCAGCTCAAGAGGAGTTCCCGGGGAGCTGTTTTTT. Translated, it gives CASSSRGVPGELFF.

CDR3 in DNA: TGCGCCAGGGCGAGAAGAAGATCTGCTGGGGCCAACGTCCTGACTTTC. Protein sequence: CARARRRSAGANVLTF. This sequence joins TRBV10-1 and TRBJ2-6, with D unclear. Germline V gives CDR1 WNHNN, CDR2 SYGVQD (reference sequence). V dropped 9 bases and J dropped 2 bases, with 17 bases sitting between them. The CDR3 consists of 16 residues.

This clone has a handful of counts. The chain joins TRBV30 to TRBJ2-5; 7 nucleotides match TRBD1. V shed 0 bases and J 5 bases; nucleotides not matched to a gene: 9. This CDR3 contains 15 residues. CDR1 GTSNPN and CDR2 SVGIG come from the germline V gene (reference sequence). The DNA for the CDR3 is TGTGCCTGGAGTGTACTCCCAGGGGGTGCGGAGACCCAGTACTTC. Protein: CAWSVLPGGAETQYF.

The chain couples TRBV5-1 to TRBJ1-1; possible D gene TRBD1, 5 bases. Germline V gene data show CDR1 as SGHRS and CDR2 as YFSETQ. CDR3 length equals 15 residues. Trimming left V 2 bases short and J 1 base short, with 12 bases between. CDR3 residues: CASSLRSGANTEAFF. The DNA for the CDR3 is TGCGCCAGCAGCTTAAGGTCCGGGGCGAACACTGAAGCTTTCTTT. The full variable domain, completed using reference TRBV5-1 and TRBJ1-1, is KAGVTQTPRYLIKTRGQQVTLSCSPISGHRSVSWYQQTPGQGLQFLFEYFSETQRNKGNFPGRFSGRQFSNSRSEMNVSTLELGDSALYLCASSLRSGANTEAFFGQGTRLTVV.

This sequence joins TRBV29-1 and TRBJ2-1, with D unresolved. The V end was cut by 6 bases, the J end by 2 bases, with 11 bases between. The CDR3 is made up of 13 amino acids. Germline CDR1 and CDR2: SQVTM and ANQGSEA. The CDR3 DNA reads as TGCAGCGTCACCGGTAGGGCCTACAATGAGCAGTTCTTC. It specifies CSVTGRAYNEQFF.

In this sample, this clone turned up a few times. The chain recombines TRBV4-2 with TRBJ2-7, with a weak D call TRBD2 (6 bases). V was clipped by 1 base and J by 4 bases, with 14 bases between them. Germline loops: CDR1 LGHNA, CDR2 YNFKEQ. The CDR3 runs to 15 residues. In nucleotides, the CDR3 is TGTGCCAGCAGCCAAGCTGCGGGACTCAAGTACGAGCAGTACTTC. Its protein is CASSQAAGLKYEQYF.

The CDR3 loop is CASSYGTGVVETQYF. CDR3 coding DNA: TGTGCCAGCAGTTACGGGACAGGGGTGGTGGAGACCCAGTACTTC. The chain recombines TRBV6-5 with TRBJ2-5; TRBD1 matches 10 bases. This CDR3 is built from 15 residues. Germline V gene sequence: CDR1 MNHEY, CDR2 SVGAGI. With V trimmed by 2 bases and J by 5 bases, 5 bases remained unmatched.

The rearrangement links TRBV28 to TRBJ2-3; 10 bases match TRBD2. Unmatched junction bases numbered 9, after V lost 3 bases and J lost 6 bases. Germline CDR1 and CDR2: MDHEN and SYDVKM. The CDR3 is 16 amino acids. The CDR3 loop reads CASSFQAGGRVDTQYF. As DNA, the CDR3 is TGTGCCAGCAGTTTTCAAGCGGGAGGGCGGGTCGATACGCAGTATTTT.

A single count supports this clone. The chain links TRBV5-6 to TRBJ1-4, with D unresolved. Trimming cost V 3 bases and J 7 bases, with 7 bases left between them. This CDR3 is built from 12 residues. Germline assignment: CDR1 SGHDT and CDR2 YYEEEE. The CDR3 loop is CASSSYSEKLFF. The CDR3 nucleotides are TGTGCCAGCAGCTCTTACAGTGAAAAACTGTTTTTT.

V gene TRBV4-1 combines with J gene TRBJ2-1; D unresolved. Looked up from germline, CDR1 is MGHRA and CDR2 is YSYEKL. Trimming pared 0 bases from V and 4 bases from J, leaving 13 bases between. This CDR3 is 16 amino acids long. The DNA for the CDR3 is TGCGCCAGCAGCCAAGATAGACCCGCTGGGTACAATGAGCAGTTCTTC. Its translation: CASSQDRPAGYNEQFF.

The rearrangement links TRBV19 to TRBJ1-2, with 8 nucleotides matching TRBD1. Germline V CDR1 and CDR2: LNHDA, SQIVND (reference sequence). Unmatched junction bases numbered 11, after V lost 7 bases and J lost 4 bases. This CDR3 comprises 15 residues. The CDR3 nucleotides are TGTGCCAGTAACACCCGACAGGGGATCAGCTATGGCTACACCTTC. The encoded protein is CASNTRQGISYGYTF.